This T cell receptor beta chain was recovered during a study of T-cell memory formation after mild COVID-19 (dated by TCRdb to about 2021). A note on the overall study: Most TCR sequence clusters were specific to one of the two donors. T-cell clones expanding and contracting after mild COVID-19 in a couple of donors were tracked by longitudinal TCRalpha and TCRbeta repertoire sequencing. Two young, previously healthy adult volunteers made up the cohort, one male and one female. General findings and caveats noted by the study authors: Some responding clones were detected in pre-infection memory, which suggested that pre-existing cross-reactive memory T cells had joined the SARS-CoV-2 response. From day 15 to 85, contracting clones showed balanced CD4/CD8 phenotypes, whereas a second wave of clones that expanded from day 15 to 37 leaned towards CD4+. SARS-CoV-2 specificity was not confirmed for the second-wave clones peaking on day 37. Only two mild cases were covered by the study, and larger cohorts that include severe cases with pre-infection samples were considered necessary. Contracting CD4+ clones turned up mainly in the CM and EM memory subsets, whereas EMRA was where CD8+ clones were enriched.

PBMCs were isolated by Ficoll-Paque density gradient centrifugation. From the cysteine up to the phenylalanine, the CDR3 has a length of 13 residues. The only DNA kept is the CDR3, 39 bases in frame from the first base. Points on this clonotype: Its recognized antigen is unknown. One base away there is no much larger clone; base qualities are not given.

The instrument given in TCRdb is Illumina NovaSeq 6000. cDNA libraries for TCRalpha and TCRbeta were prepared by 5'RACE using constant-segment primers, with sample barcodes and unique molecular identifiers added. RNA was extracted from every sample with Trizol reagent. Amplification of the libraries took two PCR steps, and the second step added a second sample barcode plus Illumina TruSeq adapters. Libraries were sequenced on an Illumina NovaSeq with 2 x 150 bp paired-end reads. The original pipeline was this. The reads were demultiplexed and collapsed into UMI-guided consensus sequences using migec v1.2.7. Using mixcr v2.1.11, UMI consensuses were aligned to TRA and TRB V and J templates and then assembled into clonotypes. Expanded or contracted clonotypes were those called significant by both edgeR and NoisET, with noise models trained on biological replicates. edgeR calls used a false discovery rate-adjusted p below 0.01 and a log2 fold-change threshold of 1. As an exploratory analysis of dynamics, max-normalized trajectories of the 1000 most abundant clonotypes were examined by PCA with hierarchical clustering. Each responding clone was given a CD4 or CD8 phenotype based on the CD4+ and CD8+ repertoires, which had been sequenced separately. TCRdb passed the public sequencing reads through fastp at Q25 and MiXCR, retaining productive beta sequences. One record per CDR3 amino acid sequence lists the most common genes and DNA. These V and J calls derive from TCRdb rather than the authors' analysis. This sample has 150,000 to 200,000 distinct CDR3 sequences in its table, and 11% of those were observed once. The top ten constitute approximately 4% of the sample.

The chain uses TRBV12-3 or TRBV12-4 and TRBJ2-3; 7 bases in the junction line up with TRBD2. Sequenced material: PBMCs or a T cell subset sorted from them (not recorded which). This receptor was obtained from a man in his late teens or twenties who had mild COVID-19 (a few samples of this study predate the infection). The sample titles of this study are shuffled in the database, so cell type and time point are left out; the donor was told from shared clones. The nucleotide sequence is given as TGTGGGTCGCGAGCGGGGCCCCGAGATACGCAGTATTTT. Its protein product is CGSRAGPRDTQYF.